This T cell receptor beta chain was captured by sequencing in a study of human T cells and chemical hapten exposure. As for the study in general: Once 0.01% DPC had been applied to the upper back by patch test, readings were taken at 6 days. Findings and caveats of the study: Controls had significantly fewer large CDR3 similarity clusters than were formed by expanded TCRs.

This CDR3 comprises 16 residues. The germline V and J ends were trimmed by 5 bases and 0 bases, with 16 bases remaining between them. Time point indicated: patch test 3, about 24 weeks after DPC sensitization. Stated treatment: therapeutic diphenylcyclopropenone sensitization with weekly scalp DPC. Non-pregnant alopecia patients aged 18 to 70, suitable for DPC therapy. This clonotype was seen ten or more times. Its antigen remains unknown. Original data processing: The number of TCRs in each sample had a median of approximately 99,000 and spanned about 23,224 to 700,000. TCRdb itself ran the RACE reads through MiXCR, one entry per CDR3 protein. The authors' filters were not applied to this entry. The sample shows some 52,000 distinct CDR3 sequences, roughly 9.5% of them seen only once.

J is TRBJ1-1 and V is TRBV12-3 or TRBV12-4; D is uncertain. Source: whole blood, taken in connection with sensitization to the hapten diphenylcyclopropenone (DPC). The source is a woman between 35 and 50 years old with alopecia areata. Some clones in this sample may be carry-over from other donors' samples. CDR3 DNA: TGTGCCAGCAGTCCCGGCCCTTTCCCCATGAACACTGAAGCTTTCTTT. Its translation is CASSPGPFPMNTEAFF.